Following are 30 T cell receptor beta chains from one sample sequenced in a study of cytomegalovirus exposure and HLA in healthy donors. PCR involved 60 Vbeta and 13 Jbeta primers. Data came from immunoSEQ multiplex PCR; TCRdb stores just in-frame clones and leaves some out. This repertoire shows approximately 250,000 clones, approximately 84% found once; its top ten account for 0.24%. The sequencing sample was made of PBMCs. These receptors were collected from a girl aged 2 to 10 in good health and CMV-seronegative.

This chain joins TRBV5-1 and TRBJ1-1; D is possibly TRBD1 (5 bases). CDR3 length: 13 amino acids. Trimming took off 3 bases at V and 3 bases at J, with 9 bases between the two ends. The V gene's germline CDR1 is SGHRS and CDR2 YFSETQ. The CDR3 is CASSSSRDTEAFF. DNA for the CDR3: TGCGCCAGCAGCTCTTCCAGGGACACTGAAGCTTTCTTT.

V and J are TRBV7-9 and TRBJ2-7, with D possibly TRBD2 on 5 matching bases. This CDR3 has 14 amino acids. V lost 4 bases to trimming and J lost 4 bases, with 14 bases between them. Germline CDR1 reads SEHNR; CDR2 reads FQNEAQ (reference sequence). In nucleotides, the CDR3 is TGTGCCAGCAGCTCCTCCTTCGGGATGTACGAGCAGTACTTC. Its translation is CASSSSFGMYEQYF.

The chain joins TRBV27 to TRBJ1-5, with D unclear. Trimming cost V 2 bases and J 6 bases, with 17 bases left between them. This CDR3 has 16 residues. Germline assignment: CDR1 MNHEY and CDR2 SMNVEV (reference sequence). The CDR3 loop reads CASSLVGGRGGQPQHF. The CDR3 DNA follows: TGTGCCAGCAGTTTAGTGGGTGGACGGGGTGGTCAGCCCCAGCATTTT.

The rearrangement links TRBV27 to TRBJ1-5; TRBD1 aligns across 8 bases. Germline V gives CDR1 MNHEY, CDR2 SMNVEV (reference sequence). The CDR3 runs to 16 residues. V shed 7 bases, J shed 4 bases, and the junction held 12 bases outside the gene matches. The CDR3 spells CASTSIGQGPNQPQHF. The CDR3 coding sequence is TGTGCCAGCACCTCCATAGGACAGGGACCTAATCAGCCCCAGCATTTT.

The chain combines TRBV13 with TRBJ1-1; D remains unclear. V lost 3 bases and J lost 0, with 5 bases in between. This CDR3 contains 13 residues. Germline V lookup: CDR1 PRHDT, CDR2 FYEKMQ (reference sequence). In DNA, the CDR3 is TGTGCCAGCAGCTTCCGGTTGAACACTGAAGCTTTCTTT. Protein product: CASSFRLNTEAFF.

This clone was picked up a small number of times. The V call is TRBV28, the J call TRBJ1-5; a weak D match, TRBD1 (5 bases). In germline, CDR1 is MDHEN, CDR2 SYDVKM. The CDR3 contains 15 residues. V dropped 5 bases and J dropped 5 bases, with 16 bases sitting between them. Here the CDR3 reads CASSPLSLGDQPQHF. The CDR3 coding sequence is TGTGCCAGCAGTCCTTTGTCATTAGGGGATCAGCCCCAGCATTTT.

The chain has TRBV5-1 and TRBJ2-7, with a weak D call TRBD2 (7 bases). The CDR3 is 11 residues long. Per germline, CDR1 SGHRS and CDR2 YFSETQ. V dropped 9 bases and J dropped 6 bases, with 13 bases sitting between them. The CDR3: CATRGGVEQYF. DNA of the CDR3: TGCGCCACCAGAGGGGGGGTCGAGCAGTACTTC.

The gene calls are TRBV5-5 and TRBJ1-2; D is unresolved. Deletions cut 6 bases from V and 2 bases from J, with 14 bases between. The length of the CDR3 is 14 residues. Germline assignment: CDR1 SGHKS and CDR2 YYEKEE (reference sequence). In nucleotides, the CDR3 is TGTGCCAGCACCCCTAGGTCGTTCAACTATGGCTACACCTTC. It yields the protein CASTPRSFNYGYTF.

The chain carries TRBV5-1 and TRBJ1-2; unclear D gene. V gave up 3 bases and J gave up 0 bases, with 6 bases separating them. The CDR3 consists of 13 residues. Germline V lookup: CDR1 SGHRS, CDR2 YFSETQ. Written as DNA, the CDR3 is TGCGCCAGCAGCTACCGGTCTAACTATGGCTACACCTTC. Its protein is CASSYRSNYGYTF.

This chain connects TRBV30 to TRBJ1-1; D possibly corresponds to TRBD1 (5 bases). CDR1 is GTSNPN and CDR2 is SVGIG in the germline V gene (reference sequence). With 0 bases removed from V and 4 bases from J, the gap between germline ends came to 15 bases. CDR3 length: 15 residues. The CDR3 sequence is CAWSVGGPMGTEAFF. As DNA, the CDR3 is TGTGCCTGGAGTGTCGGGGGACCGATGGGCACTGAAGCTTTCTTT.

The chain carries TRBV7-2 and TRBJ1-1; perhaps TRBD1 as D (5 bases). From germline, CDR1 is SGHTA and CDR2 FQGNSA. This CDR3 comprises 12 residues. The germline V and J ends were trimmed by 0 bases and 10 bases, with 9 bases remaining between them. The CDR3 bases are TGTGCCAGCAGCTTAGCGCGGGGGGTAGCTTTCTTT. The encoded protein is CASSLARGVAFF.

The genes are TRBV29-1 and TRBJ1-2; a weak D match, TRBD1 (5 bases). The CDR3 is 14 amino acids. V was pared by 0 bases and J by 8 bases, with 16 bases between. Germline V lookup: CDR1 SQVTM, CDR2 ANQGSEA. This chain's CDR3 is CSVEDRKGKGGYTF. The CDR3 DNA is TGCAGCGTTGAAGATCGTAAGGGGAAAGGGGGCTACACCTTC.

This clone appeared a few times. V gene TRBV11-3 combines with J gene TRBJ1-6; 7 bases map to TRBD1. The CDR3 runs to 13 residues. Losses at the gene ends were 5 bases for V and 9 bases for J; bases not matched to a gene: 4. CDR1 and CDR2 from the germline V gene are SGHNT and YENEEA. CDR3 coding DNA: TGTGCCAGCAGCAAGACAGGGCGTTCACCCCTCCACTTT. This sequence encodes CASSKTGRSPLHF.

This clone has just one count. The chain employs TRBV5-1 and TRBJ2-5; 8 bases match TRBD2. The ends lost 4 bases at V and 3 bases at J; junction bases unmatched: 5. Germline CDR1 reads SGHRS; CDR2 reads YFSETQ. The CDR3 spans 14 residues. Here the CDR3 DNA reads TGCGCCAGCAGCACCGGGAGGGAAGAAGAGACCCAGTACTTC. Its protein is CASSTGREEETQYF.

CDR3: CSVGTGATDTQYF. The CDR3 bases are TGCAGCGTCGGGACAGGGGCGACAGATACGCAGTATTTT. The gene calls are TRBV29-1 and TRBJ2-3; TRBD1 agrees at 10 bases. The J segment lost 3 bases and the V segment lost 6 bases, leaving 3 bases of the junction unmatched. The CDR3 is 13 amino acids. Looked up from germline, CDR1 is SQVTM and CDR2 is ANQGSEA.

This chain uses TRBV2 with TRBJ1-5, with D perhaps TRBD1 (6 bases). Per the germline V gene, CDR1 is SNHLY and CDR2 is FYNNEI. The length of the CDR3 is 13 residues. V was pared by 6 bases and J by 4 bases, with 10 bases between. CDR3 region: CASRRTVNQPQHF. As DNA, the CDR3 is TGTGCCAGCAGGCGGACAGTTAATCAGCCCCAGCATTTT.

The rearrangement joins TRBV27 to TRBJ1-4; TRBD1 might be the D (6 bases). The V and J ends lost 8 bases and 7 bases respectively, with 14 bases between them. Germline CDR1 reads MNHEY; CDR2 reads SMNVEV (reference sequence). This CDR3 contains 13 residues. In nucleotides, the CDR3 is TGTGCCAGCCGAAACCAGGGGACTGAAAAACTGTTTTTT. This encodes CASRNQGTEKLFF.

This rearrangement joins TRBV30 to TRBJ2-7, with D perhaps TRBD2 (6 bases). This CDR3 spans 12 amino acids. Between the trimmed V and J ends, which lost 3 bases and 7 bases, there was a span of 13 bases. Germline assignment: CDR1 GTSNPN and CDR2 SVGIG (reference sequence). The CDR3, as DNA: TGTGCCTGGAGGTCGGGGGTTTTTGAGCAGTACTTC. Its protein product is CAWRSGVFEQYF.

The chain is built from TRBV2 and TRBJ1-4; D is unclear. Germline CDR1 and CDR2: SNHLY and FYNNEI. V lost 6 bases to trimming and J lost 5 bases, with 7 bases between them. The CDR3 runs 12 residues. CDR3 in amino acids: CASSAGNEKLFF. In nucleotides, the CDR3 is TGTGCCAGCAGCGCGGGGAATGAAAAACTGTTTTTT.

J is TRBJ2-2 and V is TRBV30; 9 positions match TRBD2. The germline gives CDR1 GTSNPN, CDR2 SVGIG (reference sequence). V dropped 2 bases and J dropped 6; count of bases not matched to a gene: 10. CDR3 length: 16 amino acids. CDR3 region: CAWSIDRSGRSGELFF. The DNA of the CDR3 is TGTGCCTGGAGTATAGATCGGAGCGGGAGGTCCGGGGAGCTGTTTTTT.

The count of this clone is one. The chain recombines TRBV2 with TRBJ2-7, with 9 bases identical to TRBD1. Germline V gene sequence: CDR1 SNHLY, CDR2 FYNNEI. J lost 6 bases, V lost 8 bases, and 5 bases had no gene match. The CDR3 contains 12 residues. The CDR3 sequence: CASDTGGSEQYF. As DNA, the CDR3 is TGTGCCAGCGATACAGGGGGCAGCGAGCAGTACTTC.

This chain links TRBV6-5 with TRBJ2-4, with a possible D match to TRBD2 (6 bases). Germline V gives CDR1 MNHEY, CDR2 SVGAGI. Trimming removed 9 bases from V and 1 base from J, with 7 bases in between. The CDR3 runs 12 residues. CDR3 amino acids: CASGGAKNIQYF. In DNA, the CDR3 is TGTGCCAGTGGGGGGGCCAAAAACATTCAGTACTTC.

This chain connects TRBV19 to TRBJ2-5; 16 positions match TRBD2. CDR1 is LNHDA and CDR2 is SQIVND in the germline V gene (reference sequence). The V segment lost 1 base and the J segment 12 bases; nucleotides outside the gene matches: 5. The length of the CDR3 is 15 residues. The CDR3 DNA reads TGTGCCAGTAGTATAGCCGGGACTAGCGGGAGGGCCAAGTACTTC. Protein: CASSIAGTSGRAKYF.

This sequence joins TRBV30 and TRBJ2-7, with 8 positions matching TRBD1. Trimming removed 2 bases from V and 0 bases from J; junction bases left unmatched: 3. Per the germline V gene, CDR1 is GTSNPN and CDR2 is SVGIG (reference sequence). The CDR3 consists of 14 residues. The CDR3 DNA sequence: TGTGCCTGGAGTTTAGGGACAGGCTCCTACGAGCAGTACTTC. This sequence encodes CAWSLGTGSYEQYF.

The CDR3 nucleotides read TGTGCCAGCACCCCATATCCGGGACAGGGTAGATATGGCTACACCTTC. Translation gives CASTPYPGQGRYGYTF. V usage is TRBV11-2 and J usage is TRBJ1-2; TRBD1 matches 9 bases. The V segment lost 7 bases and the J segment 5 bases; nucleotides outside the gene matches: 14. The CDR3 runs 16 residues. In germline, CDR1 is SGHAT, CDR2 FQNNGV.

Turning to this clone: Germline is not matched at one junction end, which may reflect a read error. At the DNA level, this CDR3 is encoded by other sequences in the same sample as well. The DNA of the CDR3 is TGTGCCAGCAGCATGAGCGGGGGGATCACAGATACACAGTATTTT. As protein: CASSMSGGITDTQYF. The gene calls are TRBV6-6 and TRBJ2-3; TRBD2 agrees at 9 bases. Germline V gives CDR1 MNHNY, CDR2 SVGAGI (reference sequence). The CDR3 is 15 residues long.

In this sample, this clone turned up a few times. The rearrangement links TRBV19 to TRBJ2-1; 8 positions match TRBD2. The germline CDR1 and CDR2 sequences are LNHDA and SQIVND (reference sequence). This CDR3 has 17 residues. V lost 11 bases to trimming and J lost 6 bases; unmatched junction nucleotides: 21. CDR3 nucleotide sequence: TGTGCCTCCGCACTCTCCTCTTGGACTAGCTTAGGCAATGAGCAGTTCTTC. Protein sequence: CASALSSWTSLGNEQFF.

The chain couples TRBV4-1 to TRBJ2-2; D is possibly TRBD1 (5 bases). From germline, CDR1 is MGHRA and CDR2 YSYEKL. Trimming removed 4 bases at V and 4 bases at J, with 16 bases between. This CDR3 comprises 16 residues. CDR3 DNA sequence: TGCGCCAGCAGCCGGCAGGGTTTCGAGGTCACCGGGGAGCTGTTTTTT. Translation: CASSRQGFEVTGELFF.

The J gene is TRBJ2-7, the V gene TRBV2; TRBD1 is a possible D gene (6 bases). V lost 9 bases to trimming and J lost 0 bases, with 12 bases between them. The germline V gene encodes CDR1 SNHLY and CDR2 FYNNEI. The CDR3 has 13 amino acids. The CDR3 loop is CARGAEGSYEQYF. CDR3 sequence (DNA): TGTGCCAGGGGGGCCGAAGGCTCCTACGAGCAGTACTTC.

This clone was found a few times. The rearrangement joins TRBV19 to TRBJ2-7; 9 bases line up with TRBD2. After removal of 5 bases from V and 4 bases from J, the junction contained 6 bases not matched to a gene. The germline V gene has CDR1 LNHDA and CDR2 SQIVND (reference sequence). The CDR3 totals 14 residues. The CDR3 DNA follows: TGTGCCAGTAGTTGGGTAGCGGGAGTGTACGAGCAGTACTTC. Amino acid sequence: CASSWVAGVYEQYF.